A selection of T cell receptor beta chains follows, all from one sample in a study of siplizumab effects on memory and regulatory T cells. Clones were sequenced by immunoSEQ multiplex PCR, and TCRdb holds only the in-frame ones, with some missing. Found here are over 100,000 clones, 92% of them singletons; the top ten hold 0.9% to 1.3%. The material sequenced was CD4+ T cells sorted from blood. Receptor source: a human donor in good health. Each CDR3 is given with its conserved first and last residue. The order of the fields is J gene, clone size, V gene, D gene, CDR3 protein, CDR3 DNA. D genes are given only for firm matches. Only some rows state a clone size, as once, few, many or a class for expanded clones.

J gene: TRBJ1-1
clone size: -
V gene: TRBV5-6
D gene: -
CDR3 protein: CASRRFTDTEAFF
CDR3 DNA: TGTGCCAGCAGGCGGTTTACGGACACTGAAGCTTTCTTT

J gene: TRBJ2-7
clone size: -
V gene: TRBV19
D gene: -
CDR3 protein: CASSIDRRSSLYEQYF
CDR3 DNA: TGTGCCAGTAGTATAGATCGAAGATCCTCTCTCTACGAGCAGTACTTC

J gene: TRBJ1-2
clone size: -
V gene: TRBV7-2
D gene: TRBD1
CDR3 protein: CASPGQLANYGYTF
CDR3 DNA: TGTGCCAGCCCGGGACAGTTAGCTAACTATGGCTACACCTTC

J gene: TRBJ1-2
clone size: -
V gene: TRBV10-3
D gene: -
CDR3 protein: CAISESSTSRGYTF
CDR3 DNA: TGTGCCATCAGTGAGTCGTCGACTAGCAGAGGCTACACCTTC

J gene: TRBJ1-4
clone size: -
V gene: TRBV5-8
D gene: TRBD1
CDR3 protein: CASVDRVNEKLFF
CDR3 DNA: TGTGCCAGCGTGGACAGGGTAAACGAAAAACTGTTTTTT

J gene: TRBJ2-3
clone size: -
V gene: TRBV30
D gene: -
CDR3 protein: CAWGDTADTQYF
CDR3 DNA: TGTGCCTGGGGGGACACCGCAGATACGCAGTATTTT

J gene: TRBJ2-3
clone size: few
V gene: TRBV19
D gene: TRBD1
CDR3 protein: CASRDGTGGYTQYF
CDR3 DNA: TGTGCCAGTAGGGACGGGACAGGGGGGTATACGCAGTATTTT

J gene: TRBJ2-2
clone size: -
V gene: TRBV7-2
D gene: -
CDR3 protein: CASSLSSTGTGELFF
CDR3 DNA: TGTGCCAGCAGCTTATCTTCTACAGGCACCGGGGAGCTGTTTTTT

J gene: TRBJ1-1
clone size: -
V gene: TRBV5-1
D gene: -
CDR3 protein: CASNRDGGNTEAFF
CDR3 DNA: TGCGCCAGCAACCGAGACGGAGGAAACACTGAAGCTTTCTTT

J gene: TRBJ1-5
clone size: -
V gene: TRBV19
D gene: -
CDR3 protein: CASSSGGRSNQPQHF
CDR3 DNA: TGTGCCAGTAGTTCTGGGGGGCGAAGCAATCAGCCCCAGCATTTT

J gene: TRBJ2-7
clone size: -
V gene: TRBV4-1
D gene: TRBD2
CDR3 protein: CASSRRLAGAYEQYF
CDR3 DNA: TGCGCCAGCAGCCGCCGACTAGCGGGAGCCTACGAGCAGTACTTC

J gene: TRBJ1-1
clone size: -
V gene: TRBV5-8
D gene: TRBD1
CDR3 protein: CASSLTRTGGHTEAFF
CDR3 DNA: TGTGCCAGCAGCCTGACTCGGACAGGGGGTCACACTGAAGCTTTCTTT

J gene: TRBJ2-1
clone size: -
V gene: TRBV28
D gene: TRBD2
CDR3 protein: CASSLGLAGNNEQFF
CDR3 DNA: TGTGCCAGCAGTTTAGGACTAGCGGGAAATAATGAGCAGTTCTTC

J gene: TRBJ1-1
clone size: -
V gene: TRBV5-6
D gene: -
CDR3 protein: CASSLRQRAEAFF
CDR3 DNA: TGTGCCAGCAGCTTGAGACAGAGGGCTGAAGCTTTCTTT

J gene: TRBJ2-1
clone size: -
V gene: TRBV5-1
D gene: TRBD2
CDR3 protein: CASSPSGSNNEQFF
CDR3 DNA: TGCGCCAGCAGCCCTAGCGGGAGCAACAATGAGCAGTTCTTC

J gene: TRBJ1-2
clone size: -
V gene: TRBV6-5
D gene: TRBD1
CDR3 protein: CASSLDRARGYTF
CDR3 DNA: TGTGCCAGCAGTCTTGACAGGGCCCGGGGCTACACCTTC

J gene: TRBJ1-4
clone size: -
V gene: TRBV18
D gene: -
CDR3 protein: CASSPGPSEGKLFF
CDR3 DNA: TGTGCCAGCTCACCAGGGCCCTCTGAAGGAAAACTGTTTTTT

J gene: TRBJ2-1
clone size: once
V gene: TRBV6-5
D gene: -
CDR3 protein: CASRRRASYNEQFF
CDR3 DNA: TGTGCCAGCAGGAGGAGGGCGTCCTACAATGAGCAGTTCTTC

J gene: TRBJ1-3
clone size: -
V gene: TRBV6-1
D gene: -
CDR3 protein: CAIDSLTGNTIYF
CDR3 DNA: TGTGCCATCGACAGTCTCACTGGAAACACCATATATTTT

J gene: TRBJ1-1
clone size: -
V gene: TRBV2
D gene: TRBD1
CDR3 protein: CASSPWDSRATEAFF
CDR3 DNA: TGTGCCAGCAGTCCCTGGGACAGCCGGGCCACTGAAGCTTTCTTT

J gene: TRBJ2-2
clone size: -
V gene: TRBV30
D gene: TRBD2
CDR3 protein: CAWSGRPTGELFF
CDR3 DNA: TGTGCCTGGAGCGGGAGGCCCACCGGGGAGCTGTTTTTT

J gene: TRBJ2-3
clone size: -
V gene: TRBV6-4
D gene: -
CDR3 protein: CASSDSALETDTQYF
CDR3 DNA: TGTGCCAGCAGTGACTCCGCGCTAGAAACAGATACGCAGTATTTT

J gene: TRBJ1-5
clone size: -
V gene: TRBV7-9
D gene: TRBD1
CDR3 protein: CASSSHRDRGRDQPQHF
CDR3 DNA: TGTGCCAGCAGCTCTCACCGGGACAGGGGAAGAGATCAGCCCCAGCATTTT

J gene: TRBJ2-7
clone size: -
V gene: TRBV6-1
D gene: TRBD1
CDR3 protein: CASSDPDRVSSYEQYF
CDR3 DNA: TGTGCCAGCAGTGATCCGGACAGGGTAAGCTCCTACGAGCAGTACTTC

J gene: TRBJ1-5
clone size: -
V gene: TRBV28
D gene: -
CDR3 protein: CASRGPYSNQPQHF
CDR3 DNA: TGTGCCAGCAGGGGCCCCTATAGCAATCAGCCCCAGCATTTT

J gene: TRBJ2-1
clone size: -
V gene: TRBV10-3
D gene: -
CDR3 protein: CAISESMGKGPGLFNEQFF
CDR3 DNA: TGTGCCATCAGTGAGTCGATGGGGAAGGGGCCCGGTCTCTTCAATGAGCAGTTCTTC

J gene: TRBJ2-1
clone size: -
V gene: TRBV30
D gene: TRBD1
CDR3 protein: CACRKPGQGNNEQFF
CDR3 DNA: TGTGCCTGCCGAAAACCGGGACAGGGTAACAATGAGCAGTTCTTC

J gene: TRBJ2-6
clone size: few
V gene: TRBV6-4
D gene: -
CDR3 protein: CASSDNSGANVLTF
CDR3 DNA: TGTGCCAGCAGTGACAACTCTGGGGCCAACGTCCTGACTTTC

J gene: TRBJ2-1
clone size: -
V gene: TRBV25-1
D gene: TRBD1
CDR3 protein: CASNRAGTGVNEQFF
CDR3 DNA: TGTGCCAGCAATCGGGCCGGGACAGGGGTAAATGAGCAGTTCTTC

J gene: TRBJ2-1
clone size: -
V gene: TRBV6-1
D gene: -
CDR3 protein: CASSEGPGRRNEQFF
CDR3 DNA: TGTGCCAGCAGTGAAGGGCCGGGCCGACGGAATGAGCAGTTCTTC

J gene: TRBJ1-5
clone size: -
V gene: TRBV29-1
D gene: -
CDR3 protein: CSAYWGKLQHF
CDR3 DNA: TGCAGCGCGTATTGGGGAAAGCTCCAGCATTTT

J gene: TRBJ2-5
clone size: -
V gene: TRBV5-1
D gene: TRBD1
CDR3 protein: CASSLQMGQGIRETQYF
CDR3 DNA: TGCGCCAGCAGCTTGCAAATGGGACAGGGTATCCGAGAGACCCAGTACTTC

J gene: TRBJ2-5
clone size: -
V gene: TRBV5-4
D gene: TRBD1
CDR3 protein: CASSLDLGQANQGETQYF
CDR3 DNA: TGTGCCAGCAGCTTGGATTTAGGACAGGCCAATCAGGGAGAGACCCAGTACTTC

J gene: TRBJ2-2
clone size: -
V gene: TRBV7-3
D gene: -
CDR3 protein: CASSLTAESGELFF
CDR3 DNA: TGTGCCAGCAGCTTAACTGCCGAGTCCGGGGAGCTGTTTTTT

J gene: TRBJ2-2
clone size: -
V gene: TRBV7-9
D gene: -
CDR3 protein: CASSPHVGELFF
CDR3 DNA: TGTGCCAGCAGCCCCCACGTAGGGGAGCTGTTTTTT

J gene: TRBJ2-1
clone size: -
V gene: TRBV5-4
D gene: TRBD2
CDR3 protein: CASSEGLVDNNEQFF
CDR3 DNA: TGTGCCAGCAGCGAGGGACTAGTGGATAACAATGAGCAGTTCTTC